This entry is about one T cell receptor beta chain. These data come from a study of CD8 T cells in Susac syndrome. CDR3 length: 14 residues. V was pared by 3 bases and J by 6 bases, with 6 bases of the junction left unmatched. Germline V lookup: CDR1 SGDLS, CDR2 YYNGEE. RNA amounts of 0.5 to 1 ug underwent reverse transcription with random hexamers. Via MiXCR, TCRdb re-called the immunoSEQ multiplex PCR reads, giving one row per CDR3 protein. The sample records about 150,000 distinct CDR3 sequences, 95% to 96% being singletons. The chain links TRBV9 to TRBJ2-3; 8 bases match TRBD2. Sequencing was carried out using CD8+ T cells from PBMCs. This receptor was taken from a human donor with multiple sclerosis. The CDR3, as DNA: TGTGCCAGCAGCGCTTCTGGACTAGCTGATACGCAGTATTTT. Amino acid sequence: CASSASGLADTQYF.